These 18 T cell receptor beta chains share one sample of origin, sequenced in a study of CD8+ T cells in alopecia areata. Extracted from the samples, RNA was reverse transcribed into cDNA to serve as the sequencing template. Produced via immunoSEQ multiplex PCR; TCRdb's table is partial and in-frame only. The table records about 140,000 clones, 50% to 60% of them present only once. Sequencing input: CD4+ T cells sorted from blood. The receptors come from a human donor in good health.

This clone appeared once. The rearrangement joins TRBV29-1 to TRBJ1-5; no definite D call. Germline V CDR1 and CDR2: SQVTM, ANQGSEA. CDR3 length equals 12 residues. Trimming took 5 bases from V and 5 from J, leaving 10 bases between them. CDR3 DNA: TGCAGCGTTCAGGTTTCCCATCAGCCCCAGCATTTT. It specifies CSVQVSHQPQHF.

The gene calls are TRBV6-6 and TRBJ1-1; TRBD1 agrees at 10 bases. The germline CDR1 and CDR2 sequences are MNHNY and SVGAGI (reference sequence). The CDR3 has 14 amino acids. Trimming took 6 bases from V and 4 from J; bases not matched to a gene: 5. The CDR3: CASSRRTGGTEAFF. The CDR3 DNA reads TGTGCCAGCAGCAGACGGACAGGGGGCACTGAAGCTTTCTTT.

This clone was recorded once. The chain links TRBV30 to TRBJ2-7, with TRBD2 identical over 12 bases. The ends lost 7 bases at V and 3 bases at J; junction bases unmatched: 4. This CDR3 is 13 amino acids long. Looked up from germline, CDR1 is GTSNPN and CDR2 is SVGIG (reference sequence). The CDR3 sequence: CAFTSGRFYEQYF. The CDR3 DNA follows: TGTGCCTTTACTAGCGGGAGGTTCTACGAGCAGTACTTC.

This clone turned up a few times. In DNA, the CDR3 is TGTGCCAGCAGTGCTAGCACAGATACGCAGTATTTT. The encoded protein is CASSASTDTQYF. The V call is TRBV7-3, the J call TRBJ2-3; no reliable D call. Germline V gives CDR1 SGHTA, CDR2 FQGTGA. V was pared by 6 bases and J by 0 bases, with 4 bases between. CDR3 length equals 12 residues.

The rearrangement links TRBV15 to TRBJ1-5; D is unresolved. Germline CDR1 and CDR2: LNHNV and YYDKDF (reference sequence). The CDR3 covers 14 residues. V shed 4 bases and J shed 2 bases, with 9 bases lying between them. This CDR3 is CATSKVPRNQPQHF. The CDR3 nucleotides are TGTGCCACCAGCAAGGTCCCGCGCAATCAGCCCCAGCATTTT. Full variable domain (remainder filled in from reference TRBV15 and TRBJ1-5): DAMVIQNPRYQVTQFGKPVTLSCSQTLNHNVMYWYQQKSSQAPKLLFHYYDKDFNNEADTPDNFQSRRPNTSFCFLDIRSPGLGDTAMYLCATSKVPRNQPQHFGDGTRLSIL.

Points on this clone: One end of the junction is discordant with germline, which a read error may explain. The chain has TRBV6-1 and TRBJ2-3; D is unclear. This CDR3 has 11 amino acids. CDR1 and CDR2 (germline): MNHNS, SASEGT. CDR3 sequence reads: CRSSSTDTQYF. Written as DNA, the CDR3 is TGCCGGAGCTCTAGCACAGATACGCAGTATTTT.

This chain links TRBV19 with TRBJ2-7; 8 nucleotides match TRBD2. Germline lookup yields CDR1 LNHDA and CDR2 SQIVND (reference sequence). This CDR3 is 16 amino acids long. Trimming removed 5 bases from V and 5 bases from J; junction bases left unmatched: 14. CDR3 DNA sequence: TGTGCCAGTAGTCTCCCATCGAGCGGGAGTTTCAACGAGCAGTACTTC. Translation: CASSLPSSGSFNEQYF.

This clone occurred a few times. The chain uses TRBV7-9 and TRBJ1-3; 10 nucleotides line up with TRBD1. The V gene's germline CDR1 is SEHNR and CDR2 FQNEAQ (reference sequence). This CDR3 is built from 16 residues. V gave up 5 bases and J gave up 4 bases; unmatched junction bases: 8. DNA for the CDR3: TGTGCCAGCAGCCACGCCGGGACAGGGGACGGAAACACCATATATTTT. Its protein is CASSHAGTGDGNTIYF.

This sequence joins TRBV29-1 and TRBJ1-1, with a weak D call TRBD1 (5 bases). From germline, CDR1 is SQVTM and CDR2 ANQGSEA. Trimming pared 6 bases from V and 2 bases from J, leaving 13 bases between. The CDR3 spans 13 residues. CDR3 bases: TGCAGCGTAGAATCAGGGATAAACACTGAAGCTTTCTTT. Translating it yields CSVESGINTEAFF.

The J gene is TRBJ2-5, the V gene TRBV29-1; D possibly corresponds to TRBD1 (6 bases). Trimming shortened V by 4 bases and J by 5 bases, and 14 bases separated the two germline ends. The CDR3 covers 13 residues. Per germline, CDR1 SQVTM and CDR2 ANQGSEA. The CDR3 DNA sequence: TGCAGCGTTGCCAGAGGGACACGGGAGACCCAGTACTTC. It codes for CSVARGTRETQYF.

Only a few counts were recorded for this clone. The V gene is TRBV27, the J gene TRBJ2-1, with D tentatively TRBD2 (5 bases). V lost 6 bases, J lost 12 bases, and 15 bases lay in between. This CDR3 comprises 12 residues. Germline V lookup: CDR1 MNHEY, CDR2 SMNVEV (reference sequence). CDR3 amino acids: CASSLPGLRQFF. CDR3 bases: TGTGCCAGCAGCCTACCGGGATTGAGGCAGTTCTTC.

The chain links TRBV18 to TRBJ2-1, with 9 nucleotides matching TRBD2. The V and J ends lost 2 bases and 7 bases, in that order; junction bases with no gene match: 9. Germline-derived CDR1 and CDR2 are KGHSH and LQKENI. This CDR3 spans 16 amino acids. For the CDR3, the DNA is TGTGCCAGCTCACCAAGCGCTGCGGGAGGGCTGAATGAGCAGTTCTTC. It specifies CASSPSAAGGLNEQFF.

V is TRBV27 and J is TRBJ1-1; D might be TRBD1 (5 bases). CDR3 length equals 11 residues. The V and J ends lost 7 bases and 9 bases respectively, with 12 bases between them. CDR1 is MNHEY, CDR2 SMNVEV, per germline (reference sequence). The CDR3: CASKGREKAFF. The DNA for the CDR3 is TGTGCCAGCAAGGGGAGGGAGAAAGCTTTCTTT.

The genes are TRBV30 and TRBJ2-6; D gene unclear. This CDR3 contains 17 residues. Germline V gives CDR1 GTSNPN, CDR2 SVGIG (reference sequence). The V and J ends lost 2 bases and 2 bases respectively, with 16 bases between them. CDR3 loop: CAWSLAGVSAGANVLTF. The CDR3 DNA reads TGTGCCTGGAGTTTGGCAGGTGTTTCGGCTGGGGCCAACGTCCTGACTTTC.

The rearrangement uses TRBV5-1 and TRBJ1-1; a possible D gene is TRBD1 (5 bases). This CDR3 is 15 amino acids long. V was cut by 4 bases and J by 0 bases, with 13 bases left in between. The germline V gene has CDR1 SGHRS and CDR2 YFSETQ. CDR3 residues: CASSGGIGLNTEAFF. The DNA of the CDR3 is TGCGCCAGCAGCGGGGGGATAGGTTTGAACACTGAAGCTTTCTTT.

The CDR3 nucleotides read TGCGCCAGCAGATTCTCTGGGGCCAACGTCCTGACTTTC. As protein: CASRFSGANVLTF. The chain uses TRBV5-1 and TRBJ2-6; D ambiguous. Between the trimmed V and J ends, which lost 5 bases and 0 bases, there was a span of 3 bases. Per germline, CDR1 SGHRS and CDR2 YFSETQ. The CDR3 extends over 13 amino acids.

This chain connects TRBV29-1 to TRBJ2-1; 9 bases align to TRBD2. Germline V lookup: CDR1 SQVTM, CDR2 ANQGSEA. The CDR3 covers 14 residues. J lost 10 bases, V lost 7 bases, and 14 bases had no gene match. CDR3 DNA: TGCAGCGGCGCCGGGACTAGCCGGATGGGGGAGCAGTTCTTC. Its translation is CSGAGTSRMGEQFF.

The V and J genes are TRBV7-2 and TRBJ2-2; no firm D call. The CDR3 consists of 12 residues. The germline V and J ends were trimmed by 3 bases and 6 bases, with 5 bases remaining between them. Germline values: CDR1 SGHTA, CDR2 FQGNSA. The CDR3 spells CASSFIAGELFF. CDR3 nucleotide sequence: TGTGCCAGCAGCTTTATCGCCGGGGAGCTGTTTTTT.